The TCR beta chain under discussion was sequenced for a study of cytomegalovirus exposure and HLA in healthy donors. Across the study: Out of 150 million to 200 million T cells, an earlier analysis found around 120 million unique TCR beta sequences in total. There were several hundred genotyped donors. Of these, about 86% fell in the genetic ancestry cluster associated with self-reported Caucasian donors. Study observations and caveats: The presence/absence work took it that sequencing depth was about the same across donors. The availability of immune exposure information extended only to CMV serostatus.

Remarks on this clone: Its antigen is not known.

Use of 60 Vbeta and 13 Jbeta primers characterized the PCR. Profiled with immunoSEQ multiplex PCR; TCRdb holds only in-frame clones, not every one. In the table there are 75,000 to 100,000 clones, 60% to 85% of which are singletons. The CDR3 is 14 residues long. In germline, CDR1 is LNHDA, CDR2 SQIVND (reference sequence). V was shortened by 5 bases and J by 6 bases, with 14 bases between the two germline ends. V is TRBV19 and J is TRBJ1-5; maybe TRBD1 (6 bases). What was sequenced was PBMCs. The sequence was collected from a man aged 55 to 70 in good health and CMV-seropositive. The CDR3 nucleotides read TGTGCCAGTAGTGATATAACAGGGACTCAGCCCCAGCATTTT. Translation: CASSDITGTQPQHF.